These 5 T cell receptor beta chains were all obtained from the same sample, sequenced in a study of T-cell reconstitution after alpha-beta-depleted transplantation in children. The TCRbeta library was prepared with unique molecular identifiers. Each CDR3 protein gets one entry after TCRdb re-called the PCR reads with MiXCR. The sample lists a few hundred thousand distinct CDR3 sequences, about 25% occurring once. The sequenced sample was PBMCs, obtained before TCRalphabeta/CD19-depleted stem cell transplant. The receptors were gathered from a girl aged 2 to 9 with Fanconi anemia, due to receive a stem cell transplant.

The sample holds a few counts of this clonotype. V gene TRBV27 combines with J gene TRBJ1-4; no reliable D call. This CDR3 contains 15 residues. Trimming took 4 bases from V and 5 from J, leaving 14 bases between them. Germline CDR1 and CDR2: MNHEY and SMNVEV (reference sequence). CDR3 sequence reads: CASSSTSRANEKLFF. CDR3 nucleotides: TGTGCCAGCAGTTCGACTTCCCGGGCCAATGAAAAACTGTTTTTT.

The V and J genes are TRBV19 and TRBJ2-7; the D gene could be TRBD1 or TRBD2 (5 bases each). This CDR3 comprises 12 residues. The germline V and J ends were trimmed by 9 bases and 4 bases, with 13 bases remaining between them. In germline, CDR1 is LNHDA, CDR2 SQIVND (reference sequence). The CDR3 region is CARRDGRYEQYF. CDR3 DNA sequence: TGTGCCAGACGGGACGGGCGTTACGAGCAGTACTTC.

This clonotype was counted at least ten times. The chain couples TRBV20-1 to TRBJ2-7; 10 nucleotides match TRBD2. In germline, CDR1 is DFQATT, CDR2 SNEGSKA (reference sequence). The CDR3 covers 15 residues. V was clipped by 0 bases and J by 3 bases; unmatched bases: 5. The DNA of the CDR3 is TGCAGTGCTAGAGAAGCGGGAGGGTCACGCTACGAGCAGTACTTC. This codes for CSAREAGGSRYEQYF.

The chain is built from TRBV29-1 and TRBJ1-5; 7 bases map to TRBD1. This CDR3 is built from 14 residues. V trimming: 4 bases; J trimming: 7 bases; junction bases outside the gene matches: 10. Germline V gene data show CDR1 as SQVTM and CDR2 as ANQGSEA. CDR3 residues: CSVVGGQSKQPQHF. The CDR3 DNA is TGCAGCGTTGTAGGGGGACAGAGTAAGCAGCCCCAGCATTTT.

This sequence joins TRBV27 and TRBJ2-3, with 9 bases aligning to TRBD1. The CDR3 totals 17 residues. J gave up 5 bases and V 5 bases, and 14 bases lay outside the gene matches. Germline assignment: CDR1 MNHEY and CDR2 SMNVEV (reference sequence). The CDR3 bases are TGTGCCAGCAGTGGGGGGACAGGGTACTTTTTAAGAGATACGCAGTATTTT. It is translated as CASSGGTGYFLRDTQYF.